This TCR beta chain comes out of a study of shared clonotypes between healthy human individuals. Study-level points and caveats: Memory subsets had estimated richness that was generally smaller than that of naive subsets. It was the non-shared clonotypes that had lower generation probabilities than clonotypes shared by all four donors.

The study separated CD4+ cells into CD45RA+ naive and CD45RA-negative memory subsets. About this clone itself: As yet, its antigen is unknown.

V was shortened by 5 bases and J by 1 base, with 14 bases between the two germline ends. The CDR3 spans 16 residues. The germline CDR1 and CDR2 sequences are SGHAT and FQNNGV. Deep-level running was used for the assay. Generated by immunoSEQ multiplex PCR, the TCRdb table keeps only in-frame clones and is missing some. There are around 2,000,000 clones in the sample; 90% to 95% occur only once, and 0.1% to 0.15% lies in the top ten. V and J are TRBV11-2 and TRBJ2-2; D is perhaps TRBD1 (6 bases). The sequencing input was naive CD4+ T cells sorted from blood. The subset here: CD45RA+ positively selected. The sequence was collected from a man between 18 and 29 years old in good health. In DNA form, the CDR3 reads TGTGCCAGCAGCCTTCTGGGACAACTGAACACCGGGGAGCTGTTTTTT. Protein product: CASSLLGQLNTGELFF. Looking up the rest from reference TRBV11-2 and TRBJ2-2 gives the full variable domain: EAGVAQSPRYKIIEKRQSVAFWCNPISGHATLYWYQQILGQGPKLLIQFQNNGVVDDSQLPKDRFSAERLKGVDSTLKIQPAKLEDSAVYLCASSLLGQLNTGELFFGEGSRLTVL.